Listed here are 19 T cell receptor beta chains from one sample, sequenced in a study of T cell responses to AZD1222 COVID-19 vaccine. Sequencing used immunoSEQ multiplex PCR; TCRdb keeps in-frame clones, though not all of them. The sample consists of approximately 21,000 clones, around 82% of them appearing once. This sample comprised peripheral blood, obtained 28 days after the second AZD1222 dose. The receptors come from an adult who received the AZD1222 COVID-19 vaccine.

The chain links TRBV27 to TRBJ2-7, with D possibly being TRBD2 (6 bases). The V gene's germline CDR1 is MNHEY and CDR2 SMNVEV (reference sequence). This CDR3 comprises 15 residues. Trimming pared 6 bases from V and 1 base from J, leaving 16 bases between. The CDR3 protein is CASSWGGGGSYEQYF. CDR3 DNA: TGTGCCAGCAGCTGGGGTGGTGGAGGGTCCTACGAGCAGTACTTC.

This chain joins TRBV6-2 or TRBV6-3 and TRBJ2-6, with D perhaps TRBD2 (6 bases). The CDR3 is 15 amino acids. Germline lookup yields CDR1 MNHEY and CDR2 SVGEGT. The germline V and J ends were trimmed by 6 bases and 1 base, with 10 bases remaining between them. The CDR3 is CASSHGGSGANVLTF. The DNA for the CDR3 is TGTGCCAGCAGCCACGGGGGATCTGGGGCCAACGTCCTGACTTTC.

This chain links TRBV7-2 with TRBJ2-1; D could derive from TRBD1 or TRBD2 (5 bases each). The length of the CDR3 is 16 residues. With 0 bases removed from V and 8 bases from J, the gap between germline ends came to 17 bases. Germline V gene lookup returns CDR1 SGHTA and CDR2 FQGNSA. CDR3 region: CASSLAFTSRGDEQFF. CDR3 in DNA: TGTGCCAGCAGCTTAGCATTCACCTCACGGGGCGATGAGCAGTTCTTC.

As regards this clone: Relative to the germline gene, one junction end is altered; a read error may explain this. The genes are TRBV10-2 and TRBJ2-1; 8 nucleotides align to TRBD1. This CDR3 contains 14 residues. The germline V gene has CDR1 WSHSY and CDR2 SAAADI. The CDR3 DNA follows: TGCGCCAGCAGTAGGGACAGGTCCTTCAATGAGCAGTTCTTC. Protein product: CASSRDRSFNEQFF.

The J gene is TRBJ1-5, the V gene TRBV7-9; D remains ambiguous. The CDR3 runs 14 residues. The V and J ends lost 0 bases and 7 bases respectively, with 10 bases between them. The germline V gene encodes CDR1 SEHNR and CDR2 FQNEAQ (reference sequence). In DNA, the CDR3 is TGTGCCAGCAGCTTAGCCTTAGCGGGGCAGCCCCAGCATTTT. Its protein product is CASSLALAGQPQHF.

This clone appeared a few times. The chain is built from TRBV11-2 and TRBJ1-2, with a possible D match to TRBD1 (5 bases). Germline-derived CDR1 and CDR2 are SGHAT and FQNNGV. The CDR3 is made up of 11 amino acids. V lost 7 bases and J 8 bases, leaving 11 bases between the germline ends. This chain's CDR3 is CASTDIGGYTF. In DNA, the CDR3 is TGTGCCAGCACGGACATCGGCGGCTACACCTTC.

This chain joins TRBV24-1 and TRBJ2-3; 13 bases match TRBD2. Germline V CDR1 and CDR2: KGHDR, SFDVKD. CDR3 size: 17 residues. Trimming took 3 bases from V and 4 from J; bases not matched to a gene: 6. The CDR3 DNA follows: TGTGCCACCAGTGATACCGGACTAGCGGGAGTAGCAGATACGCAGTATTTT. Translated, it gives CATSDTGLAGVADTQYF.

V is TRBV2 and J is TRBJ1-2, with D unresolved. Germline V gene data show CDR1 as SNHLY and CDR2 as FYNNEI. Trimming took off 6 bases at V and 2 bases at J, with 13 bases between the two ends. The CDR3 sequence is 14 residues long. The CDR3 reads CASRDGYTNYGYTF. The CDR3, as DNA: TGTGCCAGCAGGGACGGCTACACCAACTATGGCTACACCTTC. The complete variable domain, with remaining parts taken from reference TRBV2 and TRBJ1-2, reads EPEVTQTPSHQVTQMGQEVILRCVPISNHLYFYWYRQILGQKVEFLVSFYNNEISEKSEIFDDQFSVERPDGSNFTLKIRSTKLEDSAMYFCASRDGYTNYGYTFGSGTRLTVV.

V is TRBV2 and J is TRBJ1-5, with D possibly TRBD1 on 6 matching bases. CDR3 length: 15 amino acids. Germline lookup yields CDR1 SNHLY and CDR2 FYNNEI. V dropped 8 bases and J dropped 2 bases, with 16 bases sitting between them. As DNA, the CDR3 is TGTGCCAGCGCTAAAGGGGGGAGCGGCAATCAGCCCCAGCATTTT. Translated, it gives CASAKGGSGNQPQHF.

The gene calls are TRBV6-5 and TRBJ1-3; perhaps TRBD1 as D (5 bases). V was pared by 4 bases and J by 0 bases, with 10 bases between. Germline V CDR1 and CDR2: MNHEY, SVGAGI. The CDR3 has 15 amino acids. The CDR3 bases are TGTGCCAGCAGTTCCCACAGGAGCTCTGGAAACACCATATATTTT. Encoded protein: CASSSHRSSGNTIYF.

As for this clone: In the same sample, other DNA sequences code for this CDR3. The chain employs TRBV6-5 and TRBJ1-2, with no clear D. This CDR3 spans 15 amino acids. V lost 5 bases and J 4 bases, leaving 17 bases between the germline ends. Germline values: CDR1 MNHEY, CDR2 SVGAGI. DNA for the CDR3: TGTGCCAGCAGTCCAGGACGGAGCTTTGGCTATGGCTACACCTTC. It yields the protein CASSPGRSFGYGYTF.

The chain carries TRBV13 and TRBJ2-1, with D maybe TRBD1 (5 bases). Trimming took 4 bases from V and 5 from J, leaving 9 bases between them. CDR1 and CDR2 (germline): PRHDT, FYEKMQ (reference sequence). This CDR3 contains 13 residues. The chain's CDR3 is CASSWGQNNEQFF. CDR3 DNA: TGTGCCAGCAGCTGGGGCCAAAACAATGAGCAGTTCTTC. The variable domain in full, with the rest retrieved from reference TRBV13 and TRBJ2-1, is AAGVIQSPRHLIKEKRETATLKCYPIPRHDTVYWYQQGPGQDPQFLISFYEKMQSDKGSIPDRFSAQQFSDYHSELNMSSLELGDSALYFCASSWGQNNEQFFGPGTRLTVL.

The chain uses TRBV10-1 and TRBJ1-2; D might be TRBD1 (6 bases). Germline loops: CDR1 WNHNN, CDR2 SYGVQD (reference sequence). Deletions cut 6 bases from V and 4 bases from J, with 12 bases between. This CDR3 is built from 13 residues. CDR3 DNA sequence: TGCGCCAGCAGCGAAGACAGGTCCTATGGCTACACCTTC. Translated: CASSEDRSYGYTF.

This clone was detected only a few times. The chain recombines TRBV20-1 with TRBJ2-1; the D call may be TRBD1 or TRBD2 (5 bases each). The CDR3 is 11 amino acids. CDR1 is DFQATT and CDR2 is SNEGSKA in the germline V gene (reference sequence). Trimming stripped 1 base from V and 8 bases from J, with 6 bases between. CDR3 region: CSARGDHEQFF. The CDR3 DNA is TGCAGTGCTAGAGGGGACCATGAGCAGTTCTTC.

The V gene is TRBV29-1, the J gene TRBJ1-5; D is perhaps TRBD1 (5 bases). The CDR3 extends over 12 amino acids. Trimming left V 0 bases short and J 8 bases short, with 8 bases between. Germline V CDR1 and CDR2: SQVTM, ANQGSEA. CDR3 nucleotide sequence: TGCAGCGTTGAAGATGGGGGAGAGCCCCAGCATTTT. It translates to CSVEDGGEPQHF.

V is TRBV12-3 or TRBV12-4 and J is TRBJ2-1; TRBD2 matches at 7 bases. The CDR3 is 13 amino acids. V dropped 6 bases and J dropped 7; count of bases not matched to a gene: 6. The CDR3 spells CASSSGTGNEQFF. As DNA, the CDR3 is TGTGCCAGCAGCAGCGGGACGGGGAATGAGCAGTTCTTC.

CDR3 in amino acids: CATSVPGSQPQHF. The CDR3 region has the DNA TGTGCCACCAGTGTGCCGGGGTCCCAGCCCCAGCATTTT. The chain joins TRBV24-1 to TRBJ1-5; no clear D gene. This CDR3 is 13 amino acids long. Trimming cost V 5 bases and J 7 bases, with 11 bases left between them. Germline assignment: CDR1 KGHDR and CDR2 SFDVKD.

The chain recombines TRBV19 with TRBJ1-2; the match to TRBD1 covers 9 bases. Germline V gene lookup returns CDR1 LNHDA and CDR2 SQIVND (reference sequence). J lost 2 bases, V lost 3 bases, and 4 bases had no gene match. This CDR3 is built from 15 residues. The CDR3 DNA is TGTGCCAGTAGTATGGCGGGGACAGGGAACTATGGCTACACCTTC. Translation: CASSMAGTGNYGYTF.

This rearrangement joins TRBV19 to TRBJ1-3; D is ambiguous. The CDR3 runs to 12 residues. Germline CDR1 reads LNHDA; CDR2 reads SQIVND (reference sequence). Trimming removed 8 bases from V and 8 bases from J, with 13 bases in between. CDR3 nucleotides: TGTGCCAGTGGGCCCAAGGGCCACACCATATATTTT. Translating gives CASGPKGHTIYF. Full variable domain (missing parts from reference TRBV19 and TRBJ1-3): DGGITQSPKYLFRKEGQNVTLSCEQNLNHDAMYWYRQDPGQGLRLIYYSQIVNDFQKGDIAEGYSVSREKKESFPLTVTSAQKNPTAFYLCASGPKGHTIYFGEGSWLTVV.